This T cell receptor beta chain was retrieved from a study of a mutant IDH1 vaccine in newly diagnosed glioma (dated by TCRdb to the early 2020s). For context, the study as a whole: Vaccination began 4-6 weeks after radiotherapy alone, or alongside temozolomide cycles in the chemotherapy-containing groups. Peripheral blood was drawn at six visits: V03 (baseline), V05, V07, V10, V12 and V13. Visit V12 was the week-35 safety follow-up and visit V13 was the week-47 end of study. Before enrollment, most patients had been given radiochemotherapy with temozolomide as standard therapy, while the rest had received either radiotherapy alone or temozolomide alone. Of the 30 or so patients who were treated, 62.5% were male and approximately 38% were female, and the mean age was around 40 years. For exploratory analyses, about 25 treated patients had longitudinal TCRB deep sequencing done wherever samples were available. Beyond this particular receptor, the publication reports: Across multiple MHC alleles, vaccine-induced immune responses were seen in around 93% of patients. Selection of PBMC samples for TCRB deep sequencing was based on availability. Changes in the top peripheral T cell clonotypes picked up by TCRB sequencing did not appear to be linked to pseudoprogression. The authors noted that analyses of patient blood samples could not be reproduced because of sample limitations.

Receptor amplification or capture employed the immunoSEQ multiplex PCR assay. The hsTCRB Kit was used according to the manufacturer's protocol to amplify rearranged TCR beta chain sequences. Sequencing of TCRB libraries was carried out on an Illumina MiSeq. For the original study's pipeline: The proprietary platform of the kit vendor was used for demultiplexing, trimming and gene mapping. Imported from immuneACCESS, the table was reduced by TCRdb to in-frame sequences with V and J called. These copies leave out some clones; in studies compared against another copy, an unresolved V gene accounts for under half, and the cause of the remainder is not known. V, J and clone size reflect that table, while D and trimming were determined from the DNA. Present in this sample are about 50,000 clones, roughly 84% of which were seen just once. The ten largest clones represent roughly 4% of the sample. From V the trimming removes 0 bases and from J it removes 4 bases, while the gene matches leave 6 bases of the junction unaccounted for. The CDR3 covers 15 residues, taking in both the cysteine and the phenylalanine. CDR3 DNA only is kept here, 45 bases in frame from base 1. CDR1 and CDR2, per the germline V gene, are SGDLS and YYNGEE.

This clone has a handful of counts. No antigen is known for it. The record has no base qualities; no much larger clone is one base away. Per the publication, the time point label means: week 35, safety follow-up. Each vaccine dose was 300 ug of a 20-mer mutant IDH1 peptide in Montanide, given subcutaneously with topical imiquimod. Patients received eight vaccinations in weeks 1, 3, 5, 7, 11, 15, 19 and 23, corresponding to visits V03 through V10. All donors had newly diagnosed IDH1-mutant astrocytomas of WHO grade 3 or 4 that showed loss of nuclear ATRX. The samples were drawn from NOA16, a multicentre, single-arm, open-label phase I trial in Germany that tested a mutant IDH1 peptide vaccine in humans for the first time. The DNeasy Blood and Tissue Kit was used to extract genomic DNA from EDTA blood for TCRB sequencing.

This clonotype was sampled from a woman aged 18-30 years with glioma. The chain uses TRBV9 and TRBJ1-2, and 7 junction bases match TRBD1. This specimen was PBMCs, taken from a glioma patient whose treatment included an IDH1 peptide vaccine. The CDR3 protein is CASSVDPGTVYGYTF. The nucleotide sequence is given as TGTGCCAGCAGCGTAGACCCGGGGACAGTCTATGGCTACACCTTC.